The TCR beta chain under discussion was sequenced for a study of OX40 agonist ivuxolimab in advanced cancers. Germline V gene sequence: CDR1 SNHLY, CDR2 FYNNEI. V lost 5 bases to trimming and J lost 1 base; unmatched junction nucleotides: 7. The CDR3 contains 17 residues. The table came from immunoSEQ multiplex PCR; TCRdb's copy has only in-frame clones and leaves some out. The sample carries 30,000 to 40,000 clones, approximately 80% recorded once. The gene calls are TRBV2 and TRBJ2-6; TRBD1 aligns across 8 bases. Specimen: CD4+ or CD8+ T cells sorted from blood, collected in a trial of the OX40 agonist ivuxolimab. The clonotype originates from an adult with an advanced solid tumor such as melanoma, head and neck, liver or kidney cancer. The CDR3, as DNA: TGTGCCAGCAGTCCACAGCAGGGGGCATCTGGGGCCAACGTCCTGACTTTC. It codes for CASSPQQGASGANVLTF.